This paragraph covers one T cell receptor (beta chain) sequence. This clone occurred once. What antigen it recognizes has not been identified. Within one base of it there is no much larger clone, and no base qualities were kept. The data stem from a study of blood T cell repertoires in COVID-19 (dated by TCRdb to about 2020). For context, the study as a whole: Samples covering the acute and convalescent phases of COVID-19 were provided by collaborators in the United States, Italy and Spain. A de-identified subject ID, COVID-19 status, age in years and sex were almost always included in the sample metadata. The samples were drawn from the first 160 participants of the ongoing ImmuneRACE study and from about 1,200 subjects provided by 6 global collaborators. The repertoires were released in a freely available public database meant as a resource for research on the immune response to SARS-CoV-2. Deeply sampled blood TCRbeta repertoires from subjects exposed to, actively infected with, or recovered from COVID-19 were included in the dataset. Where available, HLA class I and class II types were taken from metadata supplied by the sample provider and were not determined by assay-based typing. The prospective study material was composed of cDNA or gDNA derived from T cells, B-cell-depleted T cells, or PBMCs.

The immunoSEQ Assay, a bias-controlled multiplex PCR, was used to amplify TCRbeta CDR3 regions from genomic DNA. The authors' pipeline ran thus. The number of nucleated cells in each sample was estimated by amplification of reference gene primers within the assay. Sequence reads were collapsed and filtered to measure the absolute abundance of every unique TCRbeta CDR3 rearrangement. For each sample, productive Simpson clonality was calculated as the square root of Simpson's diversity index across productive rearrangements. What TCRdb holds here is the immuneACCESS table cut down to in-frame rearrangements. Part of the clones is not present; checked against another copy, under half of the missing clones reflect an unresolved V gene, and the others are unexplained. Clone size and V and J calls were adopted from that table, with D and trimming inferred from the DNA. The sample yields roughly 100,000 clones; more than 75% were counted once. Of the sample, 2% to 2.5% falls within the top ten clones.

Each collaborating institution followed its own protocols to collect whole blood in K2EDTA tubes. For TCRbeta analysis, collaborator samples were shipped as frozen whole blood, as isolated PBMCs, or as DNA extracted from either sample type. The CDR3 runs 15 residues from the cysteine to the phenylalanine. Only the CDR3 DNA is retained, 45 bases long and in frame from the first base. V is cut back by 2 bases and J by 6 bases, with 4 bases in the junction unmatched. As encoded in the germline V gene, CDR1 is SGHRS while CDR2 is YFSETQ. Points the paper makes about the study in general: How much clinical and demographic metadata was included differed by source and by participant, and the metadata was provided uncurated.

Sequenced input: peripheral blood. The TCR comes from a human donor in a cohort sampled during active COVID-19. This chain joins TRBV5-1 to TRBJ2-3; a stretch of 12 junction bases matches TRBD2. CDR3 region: CASSFTSGRTDTQYF. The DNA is TGCGCCAGCAGCTTTACTAGCGGGAGGACGGATACGCAGTATTTT.